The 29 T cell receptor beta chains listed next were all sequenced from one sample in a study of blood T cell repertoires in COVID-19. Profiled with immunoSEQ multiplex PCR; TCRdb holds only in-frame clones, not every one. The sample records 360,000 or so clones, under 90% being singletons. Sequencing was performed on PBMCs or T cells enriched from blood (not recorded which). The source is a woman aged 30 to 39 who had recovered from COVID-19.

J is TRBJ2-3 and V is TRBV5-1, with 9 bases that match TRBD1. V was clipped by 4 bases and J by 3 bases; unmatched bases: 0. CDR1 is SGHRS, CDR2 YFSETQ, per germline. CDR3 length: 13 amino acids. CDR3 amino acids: CASSGTGTDTQYF. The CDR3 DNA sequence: TGCGCCAGCAGCGGGACAGGGACAGATACGCAGTATTTT.

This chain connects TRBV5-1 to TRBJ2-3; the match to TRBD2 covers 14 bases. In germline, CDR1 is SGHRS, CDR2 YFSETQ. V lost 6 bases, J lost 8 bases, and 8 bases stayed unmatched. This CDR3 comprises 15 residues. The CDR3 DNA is TGCGCCAGCAACCAACTGACTAGCGGGAGGGGTACGCAGTATTTT. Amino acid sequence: CASNQLTSGRGTQYF. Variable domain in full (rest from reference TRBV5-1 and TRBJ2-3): KAGVTQTPRYLIKTRGQQVTLSCSPISGHRSVSWYQQTPGQGLQFLFEYFSETQRNKGNFPGRFSGRQFSNSRSEMNVSTLELGDSALYLCASNQLTSGRGTQYFGPGTRLTVL.

The CDR3 bases are TGTGCCAGCAGCTTGGGACAAGCCAACTATGGCTACACCTTC. This gives the protein CASSLGQANYGYTF. The rearrangement links TRBV5-4 to TRBJ1-2; D unresolved. The CDR3 length is 14 residues. Trimming removed 0 bases from V and 2 bases from J, with 8 bases in between. CDR1 and CDR2 from the germline V gene are SGHNT and YYREEE (reference sequence).

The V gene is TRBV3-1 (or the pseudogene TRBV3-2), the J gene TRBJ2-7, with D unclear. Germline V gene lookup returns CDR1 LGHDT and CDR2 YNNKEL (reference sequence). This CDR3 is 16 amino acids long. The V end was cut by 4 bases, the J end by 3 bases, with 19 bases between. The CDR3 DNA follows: TGTGCCAGCAGCCCGAGTACCGGTTTGCCTCTCTACGAGCAGTACTTC. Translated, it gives CASSPSTGLPLYEQYF.

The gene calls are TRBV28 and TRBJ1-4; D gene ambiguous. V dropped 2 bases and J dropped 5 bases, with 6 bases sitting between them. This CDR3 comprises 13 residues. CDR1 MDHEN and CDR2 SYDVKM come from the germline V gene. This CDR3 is CASSLRGNEKLFF. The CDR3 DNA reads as TGTGCCAGCAGTTTAAGAGGGAATGAAAAACTGTTTTTT.

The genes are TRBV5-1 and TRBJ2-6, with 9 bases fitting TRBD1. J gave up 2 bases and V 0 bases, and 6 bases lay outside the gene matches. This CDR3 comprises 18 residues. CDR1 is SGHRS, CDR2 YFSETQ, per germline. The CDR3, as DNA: TGCGCCAGCAGCTTGGGTGGGACAGGGCTTACTGGGGCCAACGTCCTGACTTTC. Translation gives CASSLGGTGLTGANVLTF.

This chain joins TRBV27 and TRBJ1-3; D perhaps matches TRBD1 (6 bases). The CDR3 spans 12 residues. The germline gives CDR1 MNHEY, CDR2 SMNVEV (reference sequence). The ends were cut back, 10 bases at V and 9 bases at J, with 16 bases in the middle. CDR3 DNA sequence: TGTGCCACCATGGGACCCAGGGGCACCATATATTTT. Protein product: CATMGPRGTIYF.

The CDR3 loop reads CAWTGNSYNEQFF. The DNA for the CDR3 is TGTGCCTGGACAGGGAACTCCTACAATGAGCAGTTCTTC. The V and J genes are TRBV30 and TRBJ2-1, with D possibly TRBD1 on 5 matching bases. From germline, CDR1 is GTSNPN and CDR2 SVGIG (reference sequence). Trimming pared 4 bases from V and 0 bases from J, leaving 7 bases between. CDR3 length: 13 residues.

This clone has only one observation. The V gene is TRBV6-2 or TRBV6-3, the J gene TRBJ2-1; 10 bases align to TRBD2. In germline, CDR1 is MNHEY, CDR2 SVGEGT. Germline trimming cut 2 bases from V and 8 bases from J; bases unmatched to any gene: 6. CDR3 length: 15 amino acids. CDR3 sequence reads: CASSYRSGGAYEQFF. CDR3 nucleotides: TGTGCCAGCAGTTACAGGAGCGGGGGGGCCTATGAGCAGTTCTTC.

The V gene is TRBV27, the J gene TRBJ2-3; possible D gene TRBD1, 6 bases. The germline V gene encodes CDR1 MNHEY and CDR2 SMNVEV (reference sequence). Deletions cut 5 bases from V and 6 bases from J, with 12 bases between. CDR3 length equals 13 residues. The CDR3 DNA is TGTGCCAGCAGTCCTTACAGGGCGGATACGCAGTATTTT. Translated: CASSPYRADTQYF.

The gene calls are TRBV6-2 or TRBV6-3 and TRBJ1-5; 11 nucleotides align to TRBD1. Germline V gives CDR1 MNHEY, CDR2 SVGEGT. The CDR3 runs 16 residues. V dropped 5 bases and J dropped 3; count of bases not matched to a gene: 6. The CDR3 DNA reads TGTGCCAGCAGTCCGGACAGGGGGCTGGTCAATCAGCCCCAGCATTTT. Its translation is CASSPDRGLVNQPQHF.

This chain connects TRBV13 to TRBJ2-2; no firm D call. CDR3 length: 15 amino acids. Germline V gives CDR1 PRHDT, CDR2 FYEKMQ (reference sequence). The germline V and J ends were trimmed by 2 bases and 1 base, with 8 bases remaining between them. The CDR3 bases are TGTGCCAGCAGCTTATCGGCAGGGAACACCGGGGAGCTGTTTTTT. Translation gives CASSLSAGNTGELFF.

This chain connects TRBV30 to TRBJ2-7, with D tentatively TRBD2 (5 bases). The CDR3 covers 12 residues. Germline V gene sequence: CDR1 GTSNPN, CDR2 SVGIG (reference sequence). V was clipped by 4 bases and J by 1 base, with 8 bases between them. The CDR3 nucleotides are TGTGCCTGGAAGGGCGGGTCCTACGAGCAGTACTTC. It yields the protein CAWKGGSYEQYF.

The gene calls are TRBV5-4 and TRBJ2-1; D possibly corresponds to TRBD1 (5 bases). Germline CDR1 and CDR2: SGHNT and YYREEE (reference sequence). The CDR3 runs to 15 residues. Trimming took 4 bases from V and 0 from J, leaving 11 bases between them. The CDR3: CASSTRQSSYNEQFF. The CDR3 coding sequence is TGTGCCAGCAGCACCCGACAGAGCTCCTACAATGAGCAGTTCTTC. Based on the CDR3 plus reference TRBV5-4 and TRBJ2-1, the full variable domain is ETGVTQSPTHLIKTRGQQVTLRCSSQSGHNTVSWYQQALGQGPQFIFQYYREEENGRGNFPPRFSGLQFPNYSSELNVNALELDDSALYLCASSTRQSSYNEQFFGPGTRLTVL.

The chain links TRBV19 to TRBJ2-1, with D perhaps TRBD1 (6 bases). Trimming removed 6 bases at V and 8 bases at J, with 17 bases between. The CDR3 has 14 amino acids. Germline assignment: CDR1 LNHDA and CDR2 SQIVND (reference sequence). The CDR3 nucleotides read TGTGCCAGTAGAGGGACAATCCCCAGGGATGAGCAGTTCTTC. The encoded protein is CASRGTIPRDEQFF.

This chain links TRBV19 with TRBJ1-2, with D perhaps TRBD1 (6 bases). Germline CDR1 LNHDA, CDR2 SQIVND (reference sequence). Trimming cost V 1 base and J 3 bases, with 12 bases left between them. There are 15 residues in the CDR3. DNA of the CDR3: TGTGCCAGTAGTATAGTTCAGGGGCGAGACTATGGCTACACCTTC. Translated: CASSIVQGRDYGYTF.

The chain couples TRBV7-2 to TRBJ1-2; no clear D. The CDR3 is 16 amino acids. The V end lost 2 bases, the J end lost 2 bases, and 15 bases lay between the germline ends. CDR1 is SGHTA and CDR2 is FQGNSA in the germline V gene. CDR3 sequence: CASSLIPHTLNYGYTF. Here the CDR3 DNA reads TGTGCCAGCAGCTTAATCCCCCATACTTTGAACTATGGCTACACCTTC. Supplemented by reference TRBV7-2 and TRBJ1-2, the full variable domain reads GAGVSQSPSNKVTEKGKDVELRCDPISGHTALYWYRQSLGQGLEFLIYFQGNSAPDKSGLPSDRFSAERTGGSVSTLTIQRTQQEDSAVYLCASSLIPHTLNYGYTFGSGTRLTVV.

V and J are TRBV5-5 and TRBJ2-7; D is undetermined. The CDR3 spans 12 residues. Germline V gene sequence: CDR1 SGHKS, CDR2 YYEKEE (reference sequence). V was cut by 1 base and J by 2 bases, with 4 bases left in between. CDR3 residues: CASSLRTYEQYF. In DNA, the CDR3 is TGTGCCAGCAGCTTGCGTACCTACGAGCAGTACTTC. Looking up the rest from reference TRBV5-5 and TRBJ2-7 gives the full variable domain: DAGVTQSPTHLIKTRGQQVTLRCSPISGHKSVSWYQQVLGQGPQFIFQYYEKEERGRGNFPDRFSARQFPNYSSELNVNALLLGDSALYLCASSLRTYEQYFGPGTRLTVT.

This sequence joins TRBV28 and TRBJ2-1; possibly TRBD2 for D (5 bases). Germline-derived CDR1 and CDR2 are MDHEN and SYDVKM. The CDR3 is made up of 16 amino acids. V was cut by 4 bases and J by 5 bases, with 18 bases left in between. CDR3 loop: CASSWSWRTPNNEQFF. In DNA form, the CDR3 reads TGTGCCAGCAGTTGGTCCTGGAGGACTCCGAACAATGAGCAGTTCTTC.

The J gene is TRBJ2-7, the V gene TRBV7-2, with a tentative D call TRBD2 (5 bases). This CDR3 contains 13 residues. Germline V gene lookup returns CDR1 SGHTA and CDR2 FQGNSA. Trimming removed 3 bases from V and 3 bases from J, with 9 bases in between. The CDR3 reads CASSFDRDYEQYF. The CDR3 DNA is TGTGCCAGCAGCTTTGACCGGGACTACGAGCAGTACTTC.

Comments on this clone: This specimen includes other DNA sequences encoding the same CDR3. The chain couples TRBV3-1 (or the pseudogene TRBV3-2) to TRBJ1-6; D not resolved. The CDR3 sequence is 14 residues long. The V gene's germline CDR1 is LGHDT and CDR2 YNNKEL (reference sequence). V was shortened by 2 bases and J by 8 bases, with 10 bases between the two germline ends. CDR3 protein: CASSQSGGDSPLHF. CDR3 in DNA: TGTGCCAGCAGCCAATCCGGCGGGGATTCACCCCTCCACTTT.

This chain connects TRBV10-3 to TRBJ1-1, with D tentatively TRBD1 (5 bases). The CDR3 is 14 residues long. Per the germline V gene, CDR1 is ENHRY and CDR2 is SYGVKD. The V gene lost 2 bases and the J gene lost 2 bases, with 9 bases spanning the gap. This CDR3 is CAISEGGDNTEAFF. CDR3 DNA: TGTGCCATCAGTGAGGGGGGGGACAACACTGAAGCTTTCTTT.

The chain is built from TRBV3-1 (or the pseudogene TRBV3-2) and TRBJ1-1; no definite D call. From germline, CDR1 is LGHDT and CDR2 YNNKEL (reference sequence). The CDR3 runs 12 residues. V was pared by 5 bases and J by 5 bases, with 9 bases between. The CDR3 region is CASSSGYTEAFF. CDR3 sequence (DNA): TGTGCCAGCAGCTCCGGGTATACTGAAGCTTTCTTT.

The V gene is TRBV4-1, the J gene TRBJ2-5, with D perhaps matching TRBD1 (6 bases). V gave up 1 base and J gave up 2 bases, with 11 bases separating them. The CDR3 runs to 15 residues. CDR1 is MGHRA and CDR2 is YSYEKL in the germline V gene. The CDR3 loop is CASSQVAQGQETQYF. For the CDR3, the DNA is TGCGCCAGCAGCCAAGTCGCCCAGGGGCAAGAGACCCAGTACTTC.

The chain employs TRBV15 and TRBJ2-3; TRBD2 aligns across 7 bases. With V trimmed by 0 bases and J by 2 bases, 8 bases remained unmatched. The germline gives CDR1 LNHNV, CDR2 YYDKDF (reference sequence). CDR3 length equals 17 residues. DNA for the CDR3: TGTGCCACCAGCAGAGATCTGAAGCGGGATATCACAGATACGCAGTATTTT. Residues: CATSRDLKRDITDTQYF.

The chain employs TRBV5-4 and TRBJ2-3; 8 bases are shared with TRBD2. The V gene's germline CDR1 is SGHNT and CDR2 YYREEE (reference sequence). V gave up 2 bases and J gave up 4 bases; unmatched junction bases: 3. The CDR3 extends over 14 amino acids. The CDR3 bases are TGTGCCAGCAGCTTAGCGGGAGTTTCAGATACGCAGTATTTT. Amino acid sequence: CASSLAGVSDTQYF.

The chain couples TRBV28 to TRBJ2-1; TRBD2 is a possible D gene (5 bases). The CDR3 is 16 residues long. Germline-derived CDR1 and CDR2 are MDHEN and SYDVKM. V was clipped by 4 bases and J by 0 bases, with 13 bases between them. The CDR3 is CASSSSAESSYNEQFF. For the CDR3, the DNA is TGTGCCAGCAGTTCCTCAGCGGAGTCCTCCTACAATGAGCAGTTCTTC.

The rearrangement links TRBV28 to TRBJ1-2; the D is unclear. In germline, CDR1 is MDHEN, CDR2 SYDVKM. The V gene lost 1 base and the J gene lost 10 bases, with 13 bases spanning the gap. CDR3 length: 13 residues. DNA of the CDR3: TGTGCCAGCAGTTTATCGGGGAGTAGGAACTACACCTTC. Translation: CASSLSGSRNYTF.

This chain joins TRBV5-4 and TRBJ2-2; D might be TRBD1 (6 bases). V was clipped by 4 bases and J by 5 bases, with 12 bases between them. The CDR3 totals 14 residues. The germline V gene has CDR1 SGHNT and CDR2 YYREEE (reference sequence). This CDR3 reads CASSLQGITGELFF. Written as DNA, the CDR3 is TGTGCCAGCAGCCTACAGGGAATTACCGGGGAGCTGTTTTTT.